A selection of T cell receptor beta chains follows, all from one sample in a study of blood T cell repertoires in COVID-19. Generated by immunoSEQ multiplex PCR, the TCRdb table keeps only in-frame clones and is missing some. The sample lists 150,000 to 200,000 clones, around 85% occurring once. Sample: peripheral blood. These receptors originate from a man aged 60-69 years who had recovered from COVID-19. The CDR3 runs from the conserved cysteine through the conserved F or W. D genes are given only for firm matches. Not every row has a clone size; where given, it reads once, few, many or a size class.

clone_size d_call j_call v_call cdr3_aa cdr3_nt
NA TRBD2 TRBJ2-5 TRBV14 CASSRTSGGQETQYF TGTGCCAGCAGCCGGACTAGCGGGGGGCAAGAGACCCAGTACTTC
NA TRBD2 TRBJ2-3 TRBV9 CASSATSGGALDTQYF TGTGCCAGCAGCGCAACTAGCGGGGGGGCCTTAGATACGCAGTATTTT
NA TRBD2 TRBJ2-1 TRBV4-2 CASSLLTSGGSRWYNEQFF TGTGCCAGCAGCCTACTGACTAGCGGGGGCTCCCGATGGTACAATGAGCAGTTCTTC
NA NA TRBJ2-2 TRBV5-8 CASSLGPFTGELFF TGTGCCAGCAGCTTGGGGCCGTTCACCGGGGAGCTGTTTTTT
NA TRBD2 TRBJ2-7 TRBV28 CASSPLAGTSYEQYF TGTGCCAGCAGTCCCCTAGCGGGGACCTCCTACGAGCAGTACTTC
few NA TRBJ1-5 TRBV7-9 CASSHVDQPQHF TGTGCCAGCAGCCACGTAGATCAGCCCCAGCATTTT
NA TRBD1 TRBJ1-5 TRBV7-6 CASSLASLRDRVSYSNQPQHF TGTGCCAGCAGCTTAGCCAGTCTCCGGGACAGGGTATCCTATAGCAATCAGCCCCAGCATTTT
once NA TRBJ2-6 TRBV7-9 CASSRGAGPAGANVLTF TGTGCCAGCAGCCGGGGGGCAGGGCCAGCCGGGGCCAACGTCCTGACTTTC
NA NA TRBJ1-2 TRBV27 CASSLGGAGYTF TGTGCCAGCAGTTTAGGAGGGGCCGGCTACACCTTC
NA NA TRBJ1-2 TRBV19 CATSLEGDGGYTF TGTGCCACCTCTCTCGAGGGCGACGGTGGCTACACCTTC
NA TRBD1 TRBJ2-6 TRBV24-1 CATSTAGTGVPGANVLTF TGTGCCACCAGTACTGCCGGGACAGGGGTCCCTGGGGCCAACGTCCTGACTTTC
NA TRBD2 TRBJ2-5 TRBV9 CASSVATGGGDLGTQYF TGTGCCAGCAGCGTAGCTACTGGCGGGGGGGATCTGGGGACCCAGTACTTC
NA NA TRBJ1-2 TRBV3-1/TRBV3-2 CASSQTTDGHGYTF TGTGCCAGCAGCCAGACGACAGACGGGCATGGCTACACCTTC
NA NA TRBJ2-1 TRBV29-1 CSVELWGETGTYNEQFF TGCAGCGTTGAACTGTGGGGGGAGACAGGGACTTACAATGAGCAGTTCTTC
NA TRBD1 TRBJ2-3 TRBV5-1 CASSLEGQSTDTQYF TGCGCCAGCAGCTTAGAGGGACAGAGCACAGATACGCAGTATTTT
NA NA TRBJ1-5 TRBV5-1 CASSLVSGNQPQHF TGCGCCAGCAGCTTGGTCAGTGGCAATCAGCCCCAGCATTTT
NA NA TRBJ1-1 TRBV29-1 CSVLAGNTEAFF TGCAGCGTTCTCGCAGGGAATACTGAAGCTTTCTTT
NA NA TRBJ1-5 TRBV7-2 CASSLGAGGNQPQHF TGTGCCAGCAGCTTAGGGGCGGGGGGTAATCAGCCCCAGCATTTT
NA NA TRBJ1-5 TRBV5-1 CASSLAGVSNQPQHF TGCGCCAGCAGCTTGGCGGGGGTAAGCAATCAGCCCCAGCATTTT
NA NA TRBJ1-1 TRBV19 CASPPTGYMNTEAFF TGTGCCAGTCCCCCGACAGGTTATATGAACACTGAAGCTTTCTTT
NA NA TRBJ2-1 TRBV5-4 CASSPPLSYNEQFF TGTGCCAGCAGCCCCCCCCTGTCCTACAATGAGCAGTTCTTC
NA TRBD1 TRBJ1-4 TRBV10-3 CAISPGQSNEKLFF TGTGCCATCAGCCCGGGACAGAGTAATGAAAAACTGTTTTTT
NA TRBD2 TRBJ2-4 TRBV6-5 CASRLWGGNIQYF TGTGCCAGCAGGCTTTGGGGGGGGAACATTCAGTACTTC
NA NA TRBJ1-1 TRBV19 CASSISAGANTEAFF TGTGCCAGTAGTATCTCGGCAGGGGCGAACACTGAAGCTTTCTTT
NA NA TRBJ1-1 TRBV4-1 CASSRFRSKGGATEAFF TGCGCCAGCAGCCGCTTTAGGAGTAAAGGCGGGGCCACTGAAGCTTTCTTT
NA NA TRBJ2-3 TRBV21-1 CASSLAGLGSSTDTQYF TGTGCCAGCAGTTTGGCAGGGCTGGGCTCTAGCACAGATACGCAGTATTTT
NA NA TRBJ1-2 TRBV6-5 CASSYSRGGGYTF TGTGCCAGCAGTTACTCTCGTGGGGGGGGCTACACCTTC